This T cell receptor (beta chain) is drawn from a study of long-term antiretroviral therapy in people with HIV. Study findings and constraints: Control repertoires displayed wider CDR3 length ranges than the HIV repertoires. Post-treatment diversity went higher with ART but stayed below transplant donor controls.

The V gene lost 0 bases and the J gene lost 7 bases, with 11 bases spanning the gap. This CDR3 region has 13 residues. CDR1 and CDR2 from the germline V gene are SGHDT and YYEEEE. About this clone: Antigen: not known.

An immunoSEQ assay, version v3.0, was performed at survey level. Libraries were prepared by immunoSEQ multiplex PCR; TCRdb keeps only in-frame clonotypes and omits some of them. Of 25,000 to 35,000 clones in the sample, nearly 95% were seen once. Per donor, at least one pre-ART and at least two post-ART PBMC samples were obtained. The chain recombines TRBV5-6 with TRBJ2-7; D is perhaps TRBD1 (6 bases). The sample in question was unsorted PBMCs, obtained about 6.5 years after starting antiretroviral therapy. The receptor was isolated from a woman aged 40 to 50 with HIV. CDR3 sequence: CASSLDRVTEQYF. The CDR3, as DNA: TGTGCCAGCAGCTTGGACAGGGTTACTGAGCAGTACTTC.